One and the same sample provided the 27 T cell receptor beta chains below, sequenced in a study of CD8 T cells in Susac syndrome. Random hexamers were used to reverse transcribe the RNA input (about 0.5 to 1 ug). Via MiXCR, TCRdb re-called the immunoSEQ multiplex PCR reads, giving one row per CDR3 protein. Among 55,000 to 70,000 distinct CDR3 sequences listed, about 95% were seen once. The sequenced sample consisted of CD8+ T cells from PBMCs. These receptor sequences come from a human donor in good health.

The chain couples TRBV7-9 to TRBJ2-2; maybe TRBD1 (6 bases). The germline V gene encodes CDR1 SEHNR and CDR2 FQNEAQ (reference sequence). Trimming took off 4 bases at V and 4 bases at J, with 13 bases between the two ends. The CDR3 has 15 residues. The CDR3 here is CASSWTGTTTGELFF. The CDR3 bases are TGTGCCAGCAGCTGGACCGGGACAACCACCGGGGAGCTGTTTTTT.

This chain links TRBV7-9 with TRBJ1-1; D is unclear. V lost 4 bases and J lost 1, with 10 bases in between. The CDR3 contains 14 residues. CDR1 SEHNR and CDR2 FQNEAQ come from the germline V gene (reference sequence). Written as DNA, the CDR3 is TGTGCCAGCAGCTCCTTCGAAAAGAACACTGAAGCTTTCTTT. Translation: CASSSFEKNTEAFF. The full variable domain, its missing parts supplied by reference TRBV7-9 and TRBJ1-1, is DTGVSQNPRHKITKRGQNVTFRCDPISEHNRLYWYRQTLGQGPEFLTYFQNEAQLEKSRLLSDRFSAERPKGSFSTLEIQRTEQGDSAMYLCASSSFEKNTEAFFGQGTRLTVV.

The gene calls are TRBV29-1 and TRBJ2-1, with 10 nucleotides matching TRBD1. CDR3 length: 14 residues. CDR1 and CDR2 (germline): SQVTM, ANQGSEA. V was pared by 6 bases and J by 4 bases, with 6 bases of the junction left unmatched. CDR3 sequence reads: CSVSGTGAYNEQFF. DNA for the CDR3: TGCAGCGTGTCCGGGACAGGGGCATACAATGAGCAGTTCTTC.

The chain combines TRBV27 with TRBJ1-1, with a tentative D call TRBD1 (6 bases). This CDR3 has 18 residues. V was pared by 7 bases and J by 0 bases, with 24 bases between. Germline V gene lookup returns CDR1 MNHEY and CDR2 SMNVEV (reference sequence). The CDR3 bases are TGTGCCAGCACCCATAGGGGGTTAAGGGGGGTTATGAACACTGAAGCTTTCTTT. The encoded protein is CASTHRGLRGVMNTEAFF.

The gene calls are TRBV29-1 and TRBJ1-1; D not resolved. The CDR3 loop spans 14 amino acids. V lost 0 bases and J 6 bases, leaving 14 bases between the germline ends. Germline V gene data show CDR1 as SQVTM and CDR2 as ANQGSEA. The CDR3 loop is CSVEDLGSAPEAFF. CDR3 nucleotide sequence: TGCAGCGTTGAAGATCTAGGGAGCGCCCCTGAAGCTTTCTTT. Full variable domain (rest looked up from reference TRBV29-1 and TRBJ1-1): SAVISQKPSRDICQRGTSLTIQCQVDSQVTMMFWYRQQPGQSLTLIATANQGSEATYESGFVIDKFPISRPNLTFSTLTVSNMSPEDSSIYLCSVEDLGSAPEAFFGQGTRLTVV.

The rearrangement uses TRBV28 and TRBJ2-3; possible D gene TRBD2, 7 bases. CDR1 is MDHEN, CDR2 SYDVKM, per germline. The CDR3 has 17 amino acids. With 3 bases removed from V and 6 bases from J, the gap between germline ends came to 22 bases. The CDR3 here is CASSFRGALLLRDTQYF. The CDR3 coding sequence is TGTGCCAGCAGTTTTCGGGGGGCTCTCCTCCTCCGGGATACGCAGTATTTT.

The gene calls are TRBV4-1 and TRBJ2-5; D is ambiguous. Germline V gives CDR1 MGHRA, CDR2 YSYEKL. Trimming cost V 0 bases and J 2 bases, with 7 bases left between them. CDR3 length equals 14 residues. The CDR3 region is CASSQERQQETQYF. CDR3 sequence (DNA): TGCGCCAGCAGCCAAGAAAGGCAACAAGAGACCCAGTACTTC.

The CDR3 coding sequence is TGTGCCAGCATGGAGGCATTGAACACTGAAGCTTTCTTT. Its protein is CASMEALNTEAFF. The chain combines TRBV2 with TRBJ1-1; D ambiguous. The CDR3 loop spans 13 amino acids. Between the trimmed V and J ends, which lost 7 bases and 0 bases, there was a span of 9 bases. Germline V gene lookup returns CDR1 SNHLY and CDR2 FYNNEI.

This clonotype has only one observation. CDR3: CASSLGGTREAFF. For the CDR3, the DNA is TGTGCCAGCAGCTTAGGGGGAACCCGCGAAGCTTTCTTT. The J gene is TRBJ1-1, the V gene TRBV7-9; D call uncertain. V was shortened by 1 base and J by 8 bases, with 11 bases between the two germline ends. Germline CDR1 reads SEHNR; CDR2 reads FQNEAQ (reference sequence). The CDR3 contains 13 residues. Full variable domain (remainder filled in from reference TRBV7-9 and TRBJ1-1): DTGVSQNPRHKITKRGQNVTFRCDPISEHNRLYWYRQTLGQGPEFLTYFQNEAQLEKSRLLSDRFSAERPKGSFSTLEIQRTEQGDSAMYLCASSLGGTREAFFGQGTRLTVV.

CDR3 loop: CASTPGTTTQSTGELFF. CDR3 sequence (DNA): TGTGCCAGCACCCCCGGGACCACCACGCAGAGCACCGGGGAGCTGTTTTTT. This chain joins TRBV3-1 and TRBJ2-2; D tentatively reads TRBD1 or TRBD2 (5 bases each). The CDR3 is made up of 17 amino acids. Germline loops: CDR1 LGHDT, CDR2 YNNKEL (reference sequence). V gave up 7 bases and J gave up 4 bases, with 22 bases separating them.

The V and J genes are TRBV19 and TRBJ2-3, with D unresolved. The V gene lost 9 bases and the J gene lost 6 bases, with 13 bases spanning the gap. In germline, CDR1 is LNHDA, CDR2 SQIVND (reference sequence). The CDR3 runs 12 residues. The CDR3 is CASSFGSDTQYF. CDR3 nucleotides: TGTGCCAGCTCTTTTGGTTCGGATACGCAGTATTTT.

The CDR3 sequence: CASSYGTATGELFF. CDR3 DNA: TGTGCCAGCAGTTACGGGACGGCTACCGGGGAGCTGTTTTTT. The chain couples TRBV6-2 or TRBV6-3 to TRBJ2-2; D may match TRBD1 or TRBD2 (5 bases each). The germline V gene has CDR1 MNHEY and CDR2 SVGEGT. The CDR3 is 14 residues long. Trimming took 2 bases from V and 5 from J, leaving 9 bases between them.

The chain couples TRBV28 to TRBJ1-5; D unclear. Per germline, CDR1 MDHEN and CDR2 SYDVKM. CDR3 size: 13 residues. Trimming removed 2 bases from V and 15 bases from J, with 17 bases in between. CDR3 sequence reads: CASSLGPRAPWHF. The CDR3 DNA is TGTGCCAGCAGTTTAGGCCCCCGGGCCCCATGGCATTTT.

The chain has TRBV5-1 and TRBJ1-2, with TRBD1 as a possible D gene (6 bases). Trimming pared 4 bases from V and 0 bases from J, leaving 16 bases between. This CDR3 contains 16 residues. The germline V gene has CDR1 SGHRS and CDR2 YFSETQ. For the CDR3, the DNA is TGCGCCAGCAGCCCGCGGCCGGGGGCAACTAACTATGGCTACACCTTC. Amino acid sequence: CASSPRPGATNYGYTF. Together with reference TRBV5-1 and TRBJ1-2, the CDR3 gives the full variable domain: KAGVTQTPRYLIKTRGQQVTLSCSPISGHRSVSWYQQTPGQGLQFLFEYFSETQRNKGNFPGRFSGRQFSNSRSEMNVSTLELGDSALYLCASSPRPGATNYGYTFGSGTRLTVV.

The chain recombines TRBV12-3 or TRBV12-4 with TRBJ2-7, with D uncertain. The CDR3 spans 14 residues. V gave up 6 bases and J gave up 2 bases, with 14 bases separating them. The CDR3 DNA sequence: TGTGCCAGCAGCGCGAGCGAGGTCCCCTACGAGCAGTACTTC. Protein: CASSASEVPYEQYF.

The V call is TRBV27, the J call TRBJ1-1; D is ambiguous. In germline, CDR1 is MNHEY, CDR2 SMNVEV (reference sequence). The CDR3 length is 14 residues. V was trimmed by 4 bases and J by 0 bases, leaving 9 bases between them. The CDR3 region is CASSWNGLNTEAFF. The CDR3 bases are TGTGCCAGCAGTTGGAACGGCTTGAACACTGAAGCTTTCTTT.

The rearrangement links TRBV3-1 to TRBJ2-2, with D possibly called TRBD1 or TRBD2 (5 bases each). CDR3 length equals 12 residues. V lost 11 bases to trimming and J lost 7 bases, with 14 bases between them. Germline V gene lookup returns CDR1 LGHDT and CDR2 YNNKEL (reference sequence). CDR3 coding DNA: TGTGCCTCCGAGGGGACCGGCGGGGAGCTGTTTTTT. It translates to CASEGTGGELFF. Filled out from reference TRBV3-1 and TRBJ2-2, the complete variable domain reads DTAVSQTPKYLVTQMGNDKSIKCEQNLGHDTMYWYKQDSKKFLKIMFSYNNKELIINETVPNRFSPKSPDKAHLNLHINSLELGDSAVYFCASEGTGGELFFGEGSRLTVL.

The chain combines TRBV6-2 or TRBV6-3 with TRBJ1-2, with D uncertain. Trimming removed 0 bases at V and 7 bases at J, with 6 bases between. Germline V lookup: CDR1 MNHEY, CDR2 SVGEGT. This CDR3 has 12 amino acids. CDR3 sequence: CASSYSIRGYTF. As DNA, the CDR3 is TGTGCCAGCAGTTACTCGATACGTGGCTACACCTTC.

This clonotype showed up just once. The chain recombines TRBV12-3 or TRBV12-4 with TRBJ2-3; a possible D gene is TRBD2 (5 bases). Trimming took 10 bases from V and 5 from J, leaving 7 bases between them. There are 10 residues in the CDR3. The CDR3 here is CATEGDTQYF. Written as DNA, the CDR3 is TGTGCCACCGAGGGAGATACGCAGTATTTT.

The chain recombines TRBV9 with TRBJ2-5; a weak D match, TRBD2 (6 bases). Germline CDR1 is SGDLS and CDR2 is YYNGEE. This CDR3 is 15 amino acids long. Trimming stripped 0 bases from V and 5 bases from J, with 14 bases between. CDR3 DNA: TGTGCCAGCAGCGTAGAAGTACTAGCCGGGGAGACCCAGTACTTC. Amino acids: CASSVEVLAGETQYF. Based on the CDR3 plus reference TRBV9 and TRBJ2-5, the full variable domain is DSGVTQTPKHLITATGQRVTLRCSPRSGDLSVYWYQQSLDQGLQFLIQYYNGEERAKGNILERFSAQQFPDLHSELNLSSLELGDSALYFCASSVEVLAGETQYFGPGTRLLVL.

This CDR3 reads CASSAHRTGPEAFF. In DNA form, the CDR3 reads TGTGCCAGCAGCGCGCACAGAACGGGCCCTGAAGCTTTCTTT. This sequence joins TRBV9 and TRBJ1-1, with D uncertain. The CDR3 has 14 residues. CDR1 and CDR2 from the germline V gene are SGDLS and YYNGEE. With 3 bases removed from V and 6 bases from J, the gap between germline ends came to 15 bases.

The gene calls are TRBV5-6 and TRBJ2-1, with a weak D call TRBD2 (5 bases). The CDR3 loop spans 14 amino acids. Germline V lookup: CDR1 SGHDT, CDR2 YYEEEE. The germline V and J ends were trimmed by 4 bases and 7 bases, with 15 bases remaining between them. The chain's CDR3 is CASSPGLLQNEQFF. DNA of the CDR3: TGTGCCAGCAGCCCTGGACTCCTTCAGAATGAGCAGTTCTTC.

V gene TRBV6-5 combines with J gene TRBJ2-2, with no clear D. Germline loops: CDR1 MNHEY, CDR2 SVGAGI. Trimming took 4 bases from V and 8 from J, leaving 8 bases between them. The CDR3 contains 12 residues. The CDR3 sequence is CASSSQTGELFF. The CDR3 bases are TGTGCCAGCAGTTCCCAGACTGGGGAGCTGTTTTTT.

The chain has TRBV29-1 and TRBJ2-7, with D hard to call. V was cut by 4 bases and J by 7 bases, with 8 bases left in between. Germline CDR1 reads SQVTM; CDR2 reads ANQGSEA. The length of the CDR3 is 10 residues. Written as DNA, the CDR3 is TGCAGCGTTGTTAGTGGGGAGCAGTACTTC. The encoded protein is CSVVSGEQYF.

The chain carries TRBV6-6 and TRBJ2-3, with unresolved D. CDR3 length: 14 residues. V was shortened by 2 bases and J by 0 bases, with 6 bases between the two germline ends. Germline values: CDR1 MNHNY, CDR2 SVGAGI (reference sequence). CDR3 nucleotides: TGTGCCAGCAGTTACACCTCCAGCACAGATACGCAGTATTTT. This translates into CASSYTSSTDTQYF.

The rearrangement uses TRBV30 and TRBJ2-2, with 8 positions matching TRBD1. The CDR3 is 15 amino acids. Germline CDR1 reads GTSNPN; CDR2 reads SVGIG (reference sequence). The V and J ends lost 4 bases and 5 bases, in that order; junction bases with no gene match: 9. CDR3 nucleotide sequence: TGTGCCTGGACCTGGACAGGGTTCGGGACCGGGGAGCTGTTTTTT. Translation: CAWTWTGFGTGELFF.

The genes are TRBV7-9 and TRBJ2-5; 8 bases are a match to TRBD1. CDR1 and CDR2 (germline): SEHNR, FQNEAQ (reference sequence). The ends lost 3 bases at V and 1 base at J; junction bases unmatched: 1. This CDR3 region has 14 residues. CDR3 nucleotide sequence: TGTGCCAGCAGCTTGGACAGGGTCCAAGAGACCCAGTACTTC. As protein: CASSLDRVQETQYF.